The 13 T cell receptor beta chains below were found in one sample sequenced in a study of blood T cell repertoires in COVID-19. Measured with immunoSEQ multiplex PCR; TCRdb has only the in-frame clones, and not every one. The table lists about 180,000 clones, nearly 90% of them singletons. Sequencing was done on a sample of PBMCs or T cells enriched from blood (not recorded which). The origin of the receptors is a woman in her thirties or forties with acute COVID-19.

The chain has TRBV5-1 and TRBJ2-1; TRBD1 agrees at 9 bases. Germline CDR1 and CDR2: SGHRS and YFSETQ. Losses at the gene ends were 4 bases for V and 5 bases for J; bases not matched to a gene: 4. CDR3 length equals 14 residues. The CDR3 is CASSRTGVDNEQFF. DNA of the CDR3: TGCGCCAGCAGCAGGACAGGGGTGGACAATGAGCAGTTCTTC.

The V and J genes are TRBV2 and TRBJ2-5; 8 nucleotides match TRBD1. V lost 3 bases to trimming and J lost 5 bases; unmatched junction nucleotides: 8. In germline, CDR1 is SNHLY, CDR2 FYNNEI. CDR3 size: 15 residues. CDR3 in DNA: TGTGCCAGCAGTGATAGACAGGGGAATTGGGAGACCCAGTACTTC. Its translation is CASSDRQGNWETQYF.

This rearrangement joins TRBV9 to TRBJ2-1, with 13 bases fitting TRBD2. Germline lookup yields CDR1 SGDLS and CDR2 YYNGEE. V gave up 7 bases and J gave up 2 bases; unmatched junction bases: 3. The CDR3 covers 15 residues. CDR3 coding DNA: TGTGCCAGCGGGACTAGCGGGAATCCCTACAATGAGCAGTTCTTC. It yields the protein CASGTSGNPYNEQFF.

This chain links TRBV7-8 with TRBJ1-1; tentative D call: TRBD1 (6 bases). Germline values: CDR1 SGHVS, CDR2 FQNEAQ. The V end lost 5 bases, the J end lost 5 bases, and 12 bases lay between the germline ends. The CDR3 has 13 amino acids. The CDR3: CASSQPQGTEAFF. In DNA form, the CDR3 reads TGTGCCAGCAGCCAACCACAGGGAACTGAAGCTTTCTTT.

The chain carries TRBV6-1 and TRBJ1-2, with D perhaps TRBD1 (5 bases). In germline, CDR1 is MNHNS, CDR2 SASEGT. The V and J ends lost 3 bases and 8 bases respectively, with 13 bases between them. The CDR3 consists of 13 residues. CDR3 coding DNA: TGTGCCAGCAGTGATGGCAGGGAAGACGGCTACACCTTC. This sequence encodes CASSDGREDGYTF.

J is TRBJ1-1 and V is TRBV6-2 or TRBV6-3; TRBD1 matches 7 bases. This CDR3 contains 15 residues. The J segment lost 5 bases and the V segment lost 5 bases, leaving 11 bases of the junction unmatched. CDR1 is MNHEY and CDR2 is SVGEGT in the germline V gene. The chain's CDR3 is CASSKLQGLGTEAFF. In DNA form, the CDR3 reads TGTGCCAGCAGTAAGCTACAGGGGCTGGGGACTGAAGCTTTCTTT.

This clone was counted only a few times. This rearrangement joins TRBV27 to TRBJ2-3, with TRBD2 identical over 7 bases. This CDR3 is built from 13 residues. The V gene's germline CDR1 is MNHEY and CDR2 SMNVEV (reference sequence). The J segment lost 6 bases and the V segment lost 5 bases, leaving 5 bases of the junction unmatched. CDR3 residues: CASSSGDMDTQYF. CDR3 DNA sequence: TGTGCCAGCAGTAGCGGGGATATGGATACGCAGTATTTT.

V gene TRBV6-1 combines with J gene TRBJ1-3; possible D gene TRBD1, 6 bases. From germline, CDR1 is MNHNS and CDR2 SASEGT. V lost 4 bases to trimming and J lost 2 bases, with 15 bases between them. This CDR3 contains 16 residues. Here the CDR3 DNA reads TGTGCCAGCAGTGCCTCACAGGGAAGGACTGGAAACACCATATATTTT. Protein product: CASSASQGRTGNTIYF.

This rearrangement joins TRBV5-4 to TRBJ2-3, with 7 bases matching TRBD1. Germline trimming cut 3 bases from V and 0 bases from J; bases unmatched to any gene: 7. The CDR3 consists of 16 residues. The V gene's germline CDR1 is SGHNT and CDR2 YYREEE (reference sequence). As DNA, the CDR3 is TGTGCCAGCAGCTCCCCGACAGGGTGGAGCACAGATACGCAGTATTTT. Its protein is CASSSPTGWSTDTQYF.

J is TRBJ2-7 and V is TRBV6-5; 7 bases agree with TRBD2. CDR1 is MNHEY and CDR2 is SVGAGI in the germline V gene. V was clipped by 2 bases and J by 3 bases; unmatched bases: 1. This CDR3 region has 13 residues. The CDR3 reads CASSYASGYEQYF. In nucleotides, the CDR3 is TGTGCCAGCAGTTACGCTAGCGGCTACGAGCAGTACTTC.

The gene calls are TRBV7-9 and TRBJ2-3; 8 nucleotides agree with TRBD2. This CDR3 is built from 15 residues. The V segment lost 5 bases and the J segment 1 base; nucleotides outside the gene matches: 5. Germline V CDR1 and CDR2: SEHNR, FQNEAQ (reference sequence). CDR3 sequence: CASSRSGRGTDTQYF. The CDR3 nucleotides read TGTGCCAGCAGCCGGAGCGGGAGAGGCACAGATACGCAGTATTTT.

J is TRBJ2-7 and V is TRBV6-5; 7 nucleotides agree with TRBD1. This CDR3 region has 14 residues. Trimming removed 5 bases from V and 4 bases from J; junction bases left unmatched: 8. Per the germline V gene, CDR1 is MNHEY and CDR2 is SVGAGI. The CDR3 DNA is TGTGCCAGCAGTAGGGGACAGAAGGATTACGAGCAGTACTTC. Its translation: CASSRGQKDYEQYF.

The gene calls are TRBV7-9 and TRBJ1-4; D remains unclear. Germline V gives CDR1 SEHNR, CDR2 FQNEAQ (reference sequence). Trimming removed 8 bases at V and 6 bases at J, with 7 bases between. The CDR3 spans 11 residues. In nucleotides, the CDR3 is TGTGCCAGCTCCGCGGATGAAAAACTGTTTTTT. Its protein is CASSADEKLFF.